The T cell receptor beta chain described here comes from a study of T cell responses to AZD1222 COVID-19 vaccine. The CDR3 consists of 13 residues. Germline V CDR1 and CDR2: SGHTA, FQGNSA. Deletions cut 5 bases from V and 5 bases from J, with 12 bases between. The protocol was immunoSEQ multiplex PCR, while the TCRdb copy is restricted to in-frame clones and leaves out a portion. The sample holds approximately 110,000 clones; 88% are singletons and the top ten take roughly 13%. This clone was seen a single time. Its cognate antigen is unknown. General study results and limits: Spike-wide coverage was observed for vaccine-associated CD4 TCRs, with dominant responses at 160-218 and 743-854. Baseline seropositivity characterized only a handful of AZD1222 recipients.

This material consisted of peripheral blood, taken on day 0 of MenACWY control vaccination. The chain links TRBV7-2 to TRBJ1-1; a weak D match, TRBD1 (5 bases). This sequence was found in an adult in good health. The CDR3 DNA follows: TGTGCCAGCAGCACCAGGGCGTGGACTGAAGCTTTCTTT. As protein: CASSTRAWTEAFF.